These 25 T cell receptor beta chains were all obtained from the same sample, sequenced in a study of cytomegalovirus exposure and HLA in healthy donors. Researchers ran the PCR with 60 Vbeta and 13 Jbeta primers. Some clones are missing from TCRdb's copy, which holds only in-frame ones; the method was immunoSEQ multiplex PCR. The sample records around 200,000 clones, less than 85% being singletons. The sample was PBMCs. All receptors come from a boy between 10 and 17 years old in good health and CMV-seronegative.

This clone turned up a few times. This chain links TRBV5-1 with TRBJ1-4; D is possibly TRBD1 (5 bases). Germline V CDR1 and CDR2: SGHRS, YFSETQ. The ends were cut back, 0 bases at V and 8 bases at J, with 8 bases in the middle. CDR3 size: 13 residues. CDR3 sequence reads: CASSLGGEEKLFF. In DNA, the CDR3 is TGCGCCAGCAGCTTGGGGGGGGAAGAAAAACTGTTTTTT.

The V and J genes are TRBV15 and TRBJ1-1, with 7 bases matching TRBD1. From germline, CDR1 is LNHNV and CDR2 YYDKDF (reference sequence). The trim removed 1 base at V and 7 bases at J, leaving 6 bases unmatched. The length of the CDR3 is 14 residues. DNA for the CDR3: TGTGCCACCAGCAGAGGCGACCAGGGGGTTGAAGCTTTCTTT. Amino acid sequence: CATSRGDQGVEAFF.

The rearrangement joins TRBV5-1 to TRBJ2-1; the match to TRBD1 covers 10 bases. This CDR3 spans 16 amino acids. Germline V gene data show CDR1 as SGHRS and CDR2 as YFSETQ. The ends lost 0 bases at V and 5 bases at J; junction bases unmatched: 5. DNA of the CDR3: TGCGCCAGCAGCTTGGTAGGGACAGGGGCCAACAATGAGCAGTTCTTC. This encodes CASSLVGTGANNEQFF.

The chain joins TRBV29-1 to TRBJ1-3; D remains ambiguous. This CDR3 is 12 amino acids long. With 5 bases removed from V and 0 bases from J, the gap between germline ends came to 5 bases. Germline V CDR1 and CDR2: SQVTM, ANQGSEA. The CDR3 DNA sequence: TGCAGCGTTCTCTACTCTGGAAACACCATATATTTT. It codes for CSVLYSGNTIYF.

Details on this clone: This specimen includes other DNA sequences encoding the same CDR3. The chain is built from TRBV11-3 and TRBJ1-1, with D unresolved. V was cut by 5 bases and J by 1 base, with 11 bases left in between. Germline V CDR1 and CDR2: SGHNT, YENEEA. The CDR3 loop spans 14 amino acids. Written as DNA, the CDR3 is TGTGCCAGCAGCCTTGAGGGAGCGAACACTGAAGCTTTCTTT. It encodes CASSLEGANTEAFF.

V gene TRBV11-2 combines with J gene TRBJ2-1; TRBD2 matches at 11 bases. Germline trimming cut 0 bases from V and 8 bases from J; bases unmatched to any gene: 3. CDR1 is SGHAT and CDR2 is FQNNGV in the germline V gene. The CDR3 is 15 amino acids. The CDR3 sequence is CASSLELAGVYEQFF. Written as DNA, the CDR3 is TGTGCCAGCAGCTTAGAACTAGCGGGAGTCTATGAGCAGTTCTTC.

V and J are TRBV5-1 and TRBJ1-2; 9 bases are a match to TRBD1. CDR1 and CDR2 from the germline V gene are SGHRS and YFSETQ. This CDR3 contains 13 residues. The V segment lost 4 bases and the J segment 5 bases; nucleotides outside the gene matches: 3. The CDR3 coding sequence is TGCGCCAGCAGCCGGGACAGGGTATATGGCTACACCTTC. It translates to CASSRDRVYGYTF.

V is TRBV5-6 and J is TRBJ1-1, with a tentative D call TRBD1 (5 bases). Between the trimmed V and J ends, which lost 7 bases and 4 bases, there was a span of 11 bases. Germline V CDR1 and CDR2: SGHDT, YYEEEE. The CDR3 is made up of 12 amino acids. The CDR3 loop is CASGGWGTEAFF. CDR3 sequence (DNA): TGTGCCAGCGGGGGGTGGGGCACTGAAGCTTTCTTT.

The chain uses TRBV23-1 and TRBJ2-7, with 9 bases matching TRBD1. TRBV23-1 is an ORF for which the function is uncertain. This CDR3 region has 16 residues. The junction had 14 bases not matched to a gene; V was cut back by 9 bases and J by 2 bases. The CDR3 region has the DNA TGCGCCAGTTGGGGACAGGGCCTAGGTGGGACCTACGAGCAGTACTTC. This encodes CASWGQGLGGTYEQYF.

The rearrangement joins TRBV30 to TRBJ1-2; D gene uncertain. V was cut by 5 bases and J by 4 bases, with 14 bases left in between. The V gene's germline CDR1 is GTSNPN and CDR2 SVGIG (reference sequence). The CDR3 consists of 13 residues. This CDR3 is CAWLLGRSYGYTF. Written as DNA, the CDR3 is TGTGCCTGGCTCCTGGGGAGGAGCTATGGCTACACCTTC.

Here the CDR3 reads CASRTDNEQFF. CDR3 in DNA: TGCGCCAGCAGGACAGACAATGAGCAGTTCTTC. The V and J genes are TRBV4-1 and TRBJ2-1; tentative D call: TRBD1 (5 bases). This CDR3 has 11 residues. Germline V lookup: CDR1 MGHRA, CDR2 YSYEKL. The V gene lost 6 bases and the J gene lost 5 bases, with 5 bases spanning the gap.

V and J are TRBV4-2 and TRBJ2-5, with 14 bases that match TRBD2. J was trimmed by 0 bases and V by 4 bases; bases with no gene match: 10. Germline values: CDR1 LGHNA, CDR2 YNFKEQ. The CDR3 covers 19 residues. The chain's CDR3 is CASSPIPGLAGAYQETQYF. CDR3 in DNA: TGTGCCAGCAGCCCCATCCCGGGACTAGCGGGGGCCTACCAAGAGACCCAGTACTTC.

CDR3 bases: TGTGCCAGCAGCTTAAAAAGGGTGGACAGATCGTTAGTCTACGAGCAGTACTTC. Protein product: CASSLKRVDRSLVYEQYF. The V and J genes are TRBV7-9 and TRBJ2-7, with a tentative D call TRBD1 (6 bases). Germline V lookup: CDR1 SEHNR, CDR2 FQNEAQ (reference sequence). Deletions cut 2 bases from V and 3 bases from J, with 23 bases between. The CDR3 has 18 residues.

V is TRBV27 and J is TRBJ1-6; 9 nucleotides match TRBD1. From germline, CDR1 is MNHEY and CDR2 SMNVEV (reference sequence). The CDR3 spans 15 residues. The ends lost 6 bases at V and 4 bases at J; junction bases unmatched: 4. The CDR3 DNA follows: TGTGCCAGCAGGACAGGGGGAACTTATAATTCACCCCTCCACTTT. Protein sequence: CASRTGGTYNSPLHF.

The chain links TRBV7-9 to TRBJ1-2; 8 positions agree with TRBD1. The CDR3 extends over 17 amino acids. The V and J ends lost 5 bases and 8 bases, in that order; junction bases with no gene match: 19. Per germline, CDR1 SEHNR and CDR2 FQNEAQ (reference sequence). CDR3: CASSPPLQGGLSWGYTF. CDR3 bases: TGTGCCAGCAGCCCGCCCCTACAGGGGGGCCTGTCTTGGGGCTACACCTTC.

The gene calls are TRBV7-8 and TRBJ2-3; possible D gene TRBD2, 6 bases. Trimming took off 6 bases at V and 0 bases at J, with 13 bases between the two ends. This CDR3 is 15 amino acids long. Per the germline V gene, CDR1 is SGHVS and CDR2 is FQNEAQ. CDR3 DNA sequence: TGTGCCAGCAGACCTACTAGCTTTAGCACAGATACGCAGTATTTT. Its translation: CASRPTSFSTDTQYF.

This chain connects TRBV6-5 to TRBJ1-1; TRBD1 might be the D (6 bases). The ends were cut back, 7 bases at V and 5 bases at J, with 8 bases in the middle. Germline V gene data show CDR1 as MNHEY and CDR2 as SVGAGI. This CDR3 comprises 11 residues. The CDR3: CASTTGTEAFF. CDR3 DNA sequence: TGTGCCAGCACTACAGGGACTGAAGCTTTCTTT.

The chain has TRBV25-1 and TRBJ2-7; 8 positions agree with TRBD2. This CDR3 has 11 residues. V lost 6 bases, J lost 9 bases, and 4 bases stayed unmatched. Germline CDR1 and CDR2: MGHDK and SYGVNS. This CDR3 reads CASRAGAVQYF. The CDR3 coding sequence is TGTGCCAGCAGAGCGGGAGCGGTGCAGTACTTC.

This sequence joins TRBV5-5 and TRBJ1-2; 12 bases are a match to TRBD1. The junction had 6 bases not matched to a gene; V was cut back by 4 bases and J by 8 bases. The CDR3 is 14 amino acids. Germline V lookup: CDR1 SGHKS, CDR2 YYEKEE (reference sequence). CDR3 loop: CASSTGTGGFGYTF. CDR3 nucleotides: TGTGCCAGCAGCACCGGGACAGGGGGCTTCGGCTACACCTTC. The entire variable domain, with the rest obtained from reference TRBV5-5 and TRBJ1-2, is as follows: DAGVTQSPTHLIKTRGQQVTLRCSPISGHKSVSWYQQVLGQGPQFIFQYYEKEERGRGNFPDRFSARQFPNYSSELNVNALLLGDSALYLCASSTGTGGFGYTFGSGTRLTVV.

The chain links TRBV4-3 to TRBJ2-3, with TRBD2 identical over 12 bases. CDR1 and CDR2 (germline): LGHNA, YSLEER. CDR3 size: 17 residues. Unmatched junction bases numbered 8, after V lost 5 bases and J lost 2 bases. The CDR3 reads CASSKGTSGYYTDTQYF. In DNA, the CDR3 is TGCGCCAGCAGCAAAGGGACTAGCGGGTACTACACAGATACGCAGTATTTT.

The V gene is TRBV7-6, the J gene TRBJ1-5, with TRBD1 identical over 7 bases. Trimming cost V 1 base and J 0 bases; bases outside gene matches: 3. Germline V CDR1 and CDR2: SGHVS, FNYEAQ. This CDR3 comprises 16 residues. The CDR3 reads CASSLDGTDSNQPQHF. The CDR3 DNA sequence: TGTGCCAGCAGCTTAGATGGGACAGATAGCAATCAGCCCCAGCATTTT.

The chain is built from TRBV6-5 and TRBJ1-3, with D perhaps TRBD1 (5 bases). Deletions cut 2 bases from V and 0 bases from J, with 11 bases between. Germline V gene lookup returns CDR1 MNHEY and CDR2 SVGAGI. The CDR3 is 16 residues long. In DNA, the CDR3 is TGTGCCAGCAGTTACAGGGGCACCTACTCTGGAAACACCATATATTTT. Translating gives CASSYRGTYSGNTIYF.

This chain links TRBV19 with TRBJ2-2; 11 bases map to TRBD2. The CDR3 covers 16 residues. J lost 5 bases, V lost 7 bases, and 9 bases had no gene match. CDR1 and CDR2 from the germline V gene are LNHDA and SQIVND (reference sequence). CDR3 nucleotide sequence: TGTGCCAGTACTTTGATCGGGACTAGCGGTACCGGGGAGCTGTTTTTT. Its protein product is CASTLIGTSGTGELFF.

The chain carries TRBV14 and TRBJ1-1; 7 bases map to TRBD1. With V trimmed by 2 bases and J by 6 bases, 12 bases remained unmatched. Germline loops: CDR1 SGHDN, CDR2 FVKESK. The CDR3 totals 16 residues. As DNA, the CDR3 is TGTGCCAGCAGCCAACGGACAGGTTCTTTCTCCCCTGAAGCTTTCTTT. Encoded protein: CASSQRTGSFSPEAFF.

About this clone itself: The junction shows a germline mismatch at one end, possibly a read error. The chain joins TRBV7-9 to TRBJ1-2; D ambiguous. Germline V gene lookup returns CDR1 SEHNR and CDR2 FQNEAQ (reference sequence). The CDR3 length is 14 residues. In DNA form, the CDR3 reads TGTTCCAGCAGCCCTCCGGGAGGGATGGATGGCTACACCTTC. Translated, it gives CSSSPPGGMDGYTF.